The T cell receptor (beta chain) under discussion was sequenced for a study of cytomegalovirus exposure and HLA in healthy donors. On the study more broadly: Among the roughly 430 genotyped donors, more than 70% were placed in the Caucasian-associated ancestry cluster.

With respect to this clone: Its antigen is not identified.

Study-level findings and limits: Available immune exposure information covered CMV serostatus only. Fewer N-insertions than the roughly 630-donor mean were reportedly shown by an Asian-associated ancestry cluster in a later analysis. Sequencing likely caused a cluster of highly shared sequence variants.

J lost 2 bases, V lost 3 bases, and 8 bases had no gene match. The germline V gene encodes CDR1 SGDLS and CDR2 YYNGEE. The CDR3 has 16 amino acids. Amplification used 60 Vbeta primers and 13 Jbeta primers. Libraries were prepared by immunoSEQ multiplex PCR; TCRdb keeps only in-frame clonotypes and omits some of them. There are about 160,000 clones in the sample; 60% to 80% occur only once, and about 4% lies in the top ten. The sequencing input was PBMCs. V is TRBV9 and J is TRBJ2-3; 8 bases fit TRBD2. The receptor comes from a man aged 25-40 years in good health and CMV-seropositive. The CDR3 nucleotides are TGTGCCAGCAGCGACCCCGGGGGGGCCGTCACAGATACGCAGTATTTT. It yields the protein CASSDPGGAVTDTQYF.